The TCR beta chain under discussion was sequenced for a study of blood T cell repertoires in COVID-19. Background on the study: From the United States, Italy and Spain came samples of acute and convalescent COVID-19. PBMCs, B-cell-depleted T cells, or T cells were the source of the cDNA or gDNA that made up the material.

CDR1 and CDR2 from the germline V gene are SGHVS and FQNEAQ. V was trimmed by 2 bases and J by 5 bases, leaving 18 bases between them. The length of the CDR3 is 16 residues. As originally analysed: Reference gene primer amplification gave nucleated cell count estimates. Profiling relied on immunoSEQ multiplex PCR, and the TCRdb table lists in-frame clones only, not all of them. V, J and clone size are those of that table, while D and trimming were read from the DNA. Here the sample spans fewer than 200,000 clones, 88% being singletons. The chain joins TRBV7-8 to TRBJ2-5; tentative D call: TRBD2 (5 bases). This TCR was sampled from a man between 60 and 75 years old with acute or convalescent COVID-19. The sequenced sample consisted of peripheral blood. The CDR3 nucleotides read TGTGCCAGCAGCTTACGGGGAATAGAACCGAGGGAGACCCAGTACTTC. Amino acids: CASSLRGIEPRETQYF.